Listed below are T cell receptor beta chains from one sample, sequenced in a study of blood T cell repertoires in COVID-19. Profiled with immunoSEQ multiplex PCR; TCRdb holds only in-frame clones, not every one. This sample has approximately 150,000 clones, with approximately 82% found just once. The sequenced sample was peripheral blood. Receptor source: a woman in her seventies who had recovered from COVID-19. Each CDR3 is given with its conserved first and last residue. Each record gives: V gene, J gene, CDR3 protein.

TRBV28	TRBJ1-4	CASQEGADEKLFF
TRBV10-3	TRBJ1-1	CAISPGVDTEAFF
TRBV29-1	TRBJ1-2	CSVGTGAGYTF
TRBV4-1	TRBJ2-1	CASSQPGSYHPYNEQFF
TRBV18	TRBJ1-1	CASSPPDRGRTEAFF
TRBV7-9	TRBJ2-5	CASSRRDRETQYF
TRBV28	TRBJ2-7	CASSLSPRTSGEEQYF
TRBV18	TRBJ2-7	CASSPQQTTYEQYF
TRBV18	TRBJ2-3	CASSPTTGGGSDTQYF
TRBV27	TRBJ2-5	CASITTEGTQYF
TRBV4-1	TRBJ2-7	CASARGSGRTPSYEQYF
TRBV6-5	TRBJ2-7	CASSYPGQRGEQYF
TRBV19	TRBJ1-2	CASSTTGTSYGYTF
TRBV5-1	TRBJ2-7	CASSPASGAYEQYF
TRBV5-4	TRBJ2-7	CASSQTTGTSYEQYF
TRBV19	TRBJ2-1	CASSQGFSGRYNEQFF
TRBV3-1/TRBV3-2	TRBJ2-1	CASSQGQGGDEQFF
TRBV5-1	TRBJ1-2	CASSLDRGAGYGYTF
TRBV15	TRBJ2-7	CATSRDRTGLEQYF
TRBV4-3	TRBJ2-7	CASSQAGGGPYEQYF
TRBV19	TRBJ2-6	CASSEGRAQGGSGANVLTF
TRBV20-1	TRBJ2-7	CSASDGTSDSYEQYF
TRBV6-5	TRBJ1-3	CASSYGSGNGNTIYF
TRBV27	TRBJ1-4	CASPVAGWGKLFF
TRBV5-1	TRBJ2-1	CASSPQLGGVSYNEQFF
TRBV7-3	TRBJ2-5	CASSPSRQETQYF
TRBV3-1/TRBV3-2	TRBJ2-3	CASSPPGLAVTDTQYF
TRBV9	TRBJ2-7	CASSPRTGGESYEQYF
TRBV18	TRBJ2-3	CASSPGARTDTQYF
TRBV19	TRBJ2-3	CASSIAVWTSTDTQYF
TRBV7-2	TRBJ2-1	CASSLVGGGYNEQFF
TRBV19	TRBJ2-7	CPGRGDEQYF
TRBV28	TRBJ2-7	CASRASGRVVYEQYF
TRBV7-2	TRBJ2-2	CASSQGLAYTGELFF
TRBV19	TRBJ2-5	CASNPTHLLVGQYF
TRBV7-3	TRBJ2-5	CASSLDRGDQETQYF
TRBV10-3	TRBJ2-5	CAISESRTTQGTQYF
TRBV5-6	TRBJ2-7	CASSAGRAYEQYF
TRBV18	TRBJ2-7	CASSPGQGIPEQYF
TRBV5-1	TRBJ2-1	CASSVTSGSSYNEQFF
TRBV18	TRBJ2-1	CASSPPGLGQFF
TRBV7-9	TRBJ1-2	CASSLGGGDGYTF
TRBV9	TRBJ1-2	CASSEPRGGPAYGYTF
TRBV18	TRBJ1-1	CASGQGASNTEAFF
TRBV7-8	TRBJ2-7	CASRRTSLPYEQYF
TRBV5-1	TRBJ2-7	CASGATGGHEQYF
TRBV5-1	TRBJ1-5	CASSLGDVAAGQPQHF
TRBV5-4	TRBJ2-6	CASSLGYAQSGANVLTF
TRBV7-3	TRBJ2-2	CASSPWRSTGELFF
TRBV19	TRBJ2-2	CASSVGAAAGELFF
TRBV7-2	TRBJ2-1	CASSFAGAPSYNEQFF
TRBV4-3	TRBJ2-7	CASSQMAGSSYEQYF
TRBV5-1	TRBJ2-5	CASRLNRGGETQYF
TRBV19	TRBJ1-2	CASSTLGGADYGYTF
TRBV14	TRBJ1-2	CASSQDAGEAFYGYTF
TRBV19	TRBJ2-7	CASRGDRRDEQYF